These 27 T cell receptor beta chains were sequenced from one sample in a study of siplizumab effects on memory and regulatory T cells (dated by TCRdb to about 2019). Libraries were prepared through the immunoSEQ multiplex PCR assay. What TCRdb holds here is the immuneACCESS table cut down to in-frame rearrangements. Part of the clones is not present; checked against another copy, under half of the missing clones reflect an unresolved V gene, and the others are unexplained. The sample has more than 85,000 clones on record, about nine tenths of them singletons. Of the sample, about 1.5% falls within the top ten clones. Sequenced material: CD4+ T cells sorted from blood. Receptor source: a human donor in good health.

The chain employs TRBV6-5 and TRBJ2-7; 9 nucleotides align to TRBD1. Germline V gene data show CDR1 as MNHEY and CDR2 as SVGAGI. With 5 bases clipped from V and 6 bases from J, the junction kept 8 bases outside the gene matches. CDR3 length: 14 residues. Written as DNA, the CDR3 is TGTGCCAGCAGTAAAGCACAGGGGGCGGGCGAGCAGTACTTC. Translation: CASSKAQGAGEQYF.

The chain joins TRBV19 to TRBJ2-7; D may be TRBD1 or TRBD2 (6 bases each). Germline V lookup: CDR1 LNHDA, CDR2 SQIVND (reference sequence). Trimming left V 3 bases short and J 6 bases short, with 9 bases between. This CDR3 has 12 residues. The DNA for the CDR3 is TGTGCCAGTAGTATCGAGGGGGGCGAGCAGTACTTC. It codes for CASSIEGGEQYF.

J is TRBJ2-3 and V is TRBV30; 8 positions agree with TRBD2. The CDR3 has 14 residues. The junction had 3 bases not matched to a gene; V was cut back by 4 bases and J by 0 bases. CDR1 is GTSNPN and CDR2 is SVGIG in the germline V gene (reference sequence). CDR3 residues: CAWNQRGSTDTQYF. DNA of the CDR3: TGTGCCTGGAATCAGCGGGGGAGCACAGATACGCAGTATTTT. Complete variable domain (other parts from reference TRBV30 and TRBJ2-3): SQTIHQWPATLVQPVGSPLSLECTVEGTSNPNLYWYRQAAGRGLQLLFYSVGIGQISSEVPQNLSASRPQDRQFILSSKKLLLSDSGFYLCAWNQRGSTDTQYFGPGTRLTVL.

The V and J genes are TRBV6-1 and TRBJ1-1; 8 bases align to TRBD1. Germline V CDR1 and CDR2: MNHNS, SASEGT. The CDR3 runs to 17 residues. Germline trimming cut 3 bases from V and 1 base from J; bases unmatched to any gene: 10. CDR3 in amino acids: CASSDGRTGSRNTEAFF. The DNA of the CDR3 is TGTGCCAGCAGTGACGGGCGGACAGGGAGCCGGAACACTGAAGCTTTCTTT.

The V gene is TRBV18, the J gene TRBJ1-4; D might be TRBD1 (6 bases). Germline V gene data show CDR1 as KGHSH and CDR2 as LQKENI. Trimming removed 3 bases from V and 5 bases from J, with 13 bases in between. This CDR3 contains 15 residues. Here the CDR3 reads CASSPLQGQNEKLFF. CDR3 nucleotide sequence: TGTGCCAGCTCACCTCTGCAGGGGCAGAATGAAAAACTGTTTTTT.

The rearrangement uses TRBV18 and TRBJ1-2, with D possibly matching TRBD1 (5 bases). Trimming shortened V by 3 bases and J by 8 bases, and 13 bases separated the two germline ends. Germline lookup yields CDR1 KGHSH and CDR2 LQKENI. The CDR3 sequence is 13 residues long. The CDR3 protein is CASSPGQDTGYTF. CDR3 coding DNA: TGTGCCAGCTCACCGGGGCAGGACACCGGCTACACCTTC.

The chain joins TRBV27 to TRBJ1-1, with 7 bases fitting TRBD1. The V and J ends lost 3 bases and 1 base, in that order; junction bases with no gene match: 2. Germline CDR1 MNHEY, CDR2 SMNVEV (reference sequence). The CDR3 extends over 14 amino acids. CDR3 sequence: CASSFRGRNTEAFF. In DNA, the CDR3 is TGTGCCAGCAGTTTCAGGGGGAGGAACACTGAAGCTTTCTTT.

This chain uses TRBV6-5 with TRBJ2-5, with 7 bases identical to TRBD1. V shed 7 bases, J shed 0 bases, and the junction held 5 bases outside the gene matches. Germline-derived CDR1 and CDR2 are MNHEY and SVGAGI. The CDR3 length is 14 residues. The CDR3 sequence: CASTQDRNQETQYF. The CDR3 bases are TGTGCCAGCACCCAGGACAGGAACCAAGAGACCCAGTACTTC.

The chain recombines TRBV5-3 with TRBJ2-1; D is unresolved. TRBV5-3 is annotated as an ORF whose role is uncertain. Trimming pared 4 bases from V and 5 bases from J, leaving 7 bases between. CDR3 length: 12 residues. CDR3 bases: TGTGCCAGAAGCGCCATCGACAATGAGCAGTTCTTC. Its protein is CARSAIDNEQFF.

Comment on this clone: One junction end does not reproduce the germline sequence, and a read error may be involved. Other DNA sequences in this sample translate to the same CDR3. J is TRBJ2-2 and V is TRBV15, with a possible D match to TRBD2 (5 bases). The CDR3 is 15 amino acids. Germline CDR1 is LNHNV and CDR2 is YYDKDF (reference sequence). CDR3 nucleotides: TGTGCCACCAGCAGAGATGTGGGGAACACCGGGGAGCTGTTTTTC. It codes for CATSRDVGNTGELFF.

This clone was found once. The chain links TRBV2 to TRBJ1-3; D unresolved. Germline loops: CDR1 SNHLY, CDR2 FYNNEI. The CDR3 has 13 residues. The V end lost 0 bases, the J end lost 3 bases, and 3 bases lay between the germline ends. The CDR3: CASSEAGGNTIYF. The CDR3 DNA sequence: TGTGCCAGCAGTGAAGCCGGTGGAAACACCATATATTTT.

About this clone: The germline gene is not matched at one end of the junction; a read error may be the cause. The rearrangement links TRBV7-3 to TRBJ2-3; perhaps TRBD1 as D (6 bases). In germline, CDR1 is SGHTA, CDR2 FQGTGA. There are 13 residues in the CDR3. CDR3 nucleotide sequence: TGTGCCAGCAGCTTAACCCGACAGGCGTTTTCGAATTTT. It encodes CASSLTRQAFSNF.

The rearrangement links TRBV5-1 to TRBJ2-1; possibly TRBD2 for D (6 bases). Germline loops: CDR1 SGHRS, CDR2 YFSETQ. The CDR3 is 15 residues long. Trimming removed 4 bases at V and 3 bases at J, with 14 bases between. CDR3 residues: CASSDTGTYYNEQFF. Here the CDR3 DNA reads TGCGCCAGCAGCGATACCGGGACTTACTACAATGAGCAGTTCTTC.

The chain uses TRBV6-6 and TRBJ1-2; D ambiguous. Germline CDR1 is MNHNY and CDR2 is SVGAGI (reference sequence). With 6 bases removed from V and 1 base from J, the gap between germline ends came to 12 bases. CDR3 length equals 14 residues. CDR3 coding DNA: TGTGCCAGCAGGGCCCCGAAGGGTAACTATGGCTACACCTTC. Encoded protein: CASRAPKGNYGYTF.

The table lists this clone with a count of one. This chain connects TRBV18 to TRBJ2-5; D might be TRBD1 (6 bases). The length of the CDR3 is 14 residues. The germline V gene has CDR1 KGHSH and CDR2 LQKENI. V lost 3 bases to trimming and J lost 2 bases, with 10 bases between them. The CDR3 protein is CASSPGRGQETQYF. CDR3 DNA sequence: TGTGCCAGCTCACCGGGTAGGGGGCAAGAGACCCAGTACTTC.

This chain connects TRBV19 to TRBJ1-1, with TRBD1 identical over 7 bases. After removal of 4 bases from V and 0 bases from J, the junction contained 2 bases not matched to a gene. This CDR3 comprises 14 residues. Looked up from germline, CDR1 is LNHDA and CDR2 is SQIVND (reference sequence). The CDR3 DNA sequence: TGTGCCAGTAGTAGACAGGGAGTGAACACTGAAGCTTTCTTT. It encodes CASSRQGVNTEAFF.

J is TRBJ2-3 and V is TRBV6-1, with D possibly being TRBD1 (5 bases). CDR1 is MNHNS and CDR2 is SASEGT in the germline V gene. Between the trimmed V and J ends, which lost 6 bases and 2 bases, there was a span of 9 bases. This CDR3 has 13 amino acids. The CDR3 bases are TGTGCCAGCAGCCCGACAGTCACAGATACGCAGTATTTT. It specifies CASSPTVTDTQYF.

V and J are TRBV27 and TRBJ2-1; a weak D match, TRBD1 (6 bases). Germline values: CDR1 MNHEY, CDR2 SMNVEV (reference sequence). Trimming shortened V by 6 bases and J by 10 bases, and 19 bases separated the two germline ends. There are 14 residues in the CDR3. CDR3 sequence: CASRRSGTKEEQFF. Written as DNA, the CDR3 is TGTGCCAGCAGAAGATCAGGGACAAAAGAGGAGCAGTTCTTC.

The rearrangement joins TRBV7-3 to TRBJ1-2, with 7 positions matching TRBD1. Per the germline V gene, CDR1 is SGHTA and CDR2 is FQGTGA. The ends lost 5 bases at V and 4 bases at J; junction bases unmatched: 4. The CDR3 totals 13 residues. The DNA for the CDR3 is TGTGCCAGCAGCCGGACAGGCCTCTATGGCTACACCTTC. It specifies CASSRTGLYGYTF.

The chain joins TRBV5-4 to TRBJ2-3; D could derive from TRBD1 or TRBD2 (6 bases each). Trimming cost V 5 bases and J 6 bases, with 19 bases left between them. CDR3 length: 15 amino acids. Germline CDR1 and CDR2: SGHNT and YYREEE (reference sequence). CDR3 DNA sequence: TGTGCCAGCAGTTCCCCGTTGGGGGGCGCCGATACGCAGTATTTT. Translated: CASSSPLGGADTQYF. Looking up the rest from reference TRBV5-4 and TRBJ2-3 gives the full variable domain: ETGVTQSPTHLIKTRGQQVTLRCSSQSGHNTVSWYQQALGQGPQFIFQYYREEENGRGNFPPRFSGLQFPNYSSELNVNALELDDSALYLCASSSPLGGADTQYFGPGTRLTVL.

This chain links TRBV5-4 with TRBJ2-5, with D maybe TRBD1 (6 bases). The last part of the DNA fits TRBJ2-7 better; the J call may be wrong. CDR1 and CDR2 from the germline V gene are SGHNT and YYREEE (reference sequence). CDR3 length equals 15 residues. CDR3 region: CASSPRGSRDYEQYF. The CDR3 bases are TGTGCCAGCAGCCCGAGGGGGTCGAGAGACTACGAGCAGTACTTC.

The count of this clone is one. J is TRBJ2-2 and V is TRBV9; maybe TRBD2 (6 bases). The CDR3 covers 18 residues. The ends were cut back, 3 bases at V and 4 bases at J, with 22 bases in the middle. Germline CDR1 SGDLS, CDR2 YYNGEE. Here the CDR3 reads CASSGEARRTTSTGELFF. The CDR3 region has the DNA TGTGCCAGCAGCGGGGAAGCTCGGAGAACGACTAGCACCGGGGAGCTGTTTTTT.

This chain joins TRBV7-2 and TRBJ2-4, with 11 nucleotides matching TRBD2. In germline, CDR1 is SGHTA, CDR2 FQGNSA. This CDR3 has 13 amino acids. The junction had 9 bases not matched to a gene; V was cut back by 5 bases and J by 15 bases. The CDR3 sequence is CASSPSGLAGGYF. CDR3 DNA: TGTGCCAGCAGCCCTAGCGGGCTAGCGGGGGGGTACTTC.

This chain joins TRBV5-1 and TRBJ2-5; 15 bases fit TRBD2. The CDR3 runs to 15 residues. J was trimmed by 5 bases and V by 4 bases; bases with no gene match: 3. Per germline, CDR1 SGHRS and CDR2 YFSETQ. This chain's CDR3 is CASSKGTSGRETQYF. The CDR3 bases are TGCGCCAGCAGCAAAGGGACTAGCGGGAGGGAGACCCAGTACTTC.

The chain couples TRBV7-2 to TRBJ2-7; tentative D call: TRBD2 (6 bases). Trimming took off 6 bases at V and 0 bases at J, with 12 bases between the two ends. Germline CDR1 is SGHTA and CDR2 is FQGNSA. The CDR3 spans 14 residues. CDR3 sequence (DNA): TGTGCCAGCAGGCTGGCCGGGGGCTCCTACGAGCAGTACTTC. Amino acids: CASRLAGGSYEQYF.

This chain links TRBV6-1 with TRBJ1-2; a possible D gene is TRBD1 (6 bases). The V and J ends lost 10 bases and 4 bases respectively, with 10 bases between them. The CDR3 spans 11 residues. CDR1 MNHNS and CDR2 SASEGT come from the germline V gene. The CDR3 protein is CATEDSYGYTF. The CDR3 coding sequence is TGTGCCACCGAGGACAGCTATGGCTACACCTTC.

V gene TRBV27 combines with J gene TRBJ1-5; 7 nucleotides align to TRBD1. The CDR3 totals 14 residues. Germline assignment: CDR1 MNHEY and CDR2 SMNVEV (reference sequence). J lost 4 bases, V lost 1 base, and 1 base had no gene match. The CDR3 reads CASSLWGQNQPQHF. The DNA of the CDR3 is TGTGCCAGCAGTTTATGGGGACAGAATCAGCCCCAGCATTTT.